This T cell receptor (beta chain) was profiled in a study of beta chain features in type 1 diabetes. The study reverse transcribed the entire isolated RNA, so it sequenced expressed TCRB transcripts. Generated by immunoSEQ multiplex PCR, the TCRdb table keeps only in-frame clones and is missing some. The sample records about 930,000 clones, roughly 15% being singletons. Per germline, CDR1 SGHRS and CDR2 YFSETQ. V lost 3 bases and J 8 bases, leaving 9 bases between the germline ends. CDR3 length: 12 amino acids. Study-level findings and limits: Insertions were fewer and deletions more numerous at VDJ junctions in type 1 diabetes patients. A potential PCR bias toward shorter templates would be equal in patient and control samples. A greater similarity of naive, central memory and Treg TCRB repertoires was seen among patients than among healthy donors. Significant though moderate, a shortening of TCRB CDR3s appeared in all four CD4+ subsets of Type 1 diabetes patients.

About this clone itself: Its antigen remains unknown.

The sequenced material came from naive CD4+ T cells from blood. J is TRBJ2-1 and V is TRBV5-1; D is possibly TRBD2 (5 bases). The clonotype originates from a woman younger than 30 in good health. As DNA, the CDR3 is TGCGCCAGCAGCTGGAGGCTCGATGAGCAGTTCTTC. Translating it yields CASSWRLDEQFF.